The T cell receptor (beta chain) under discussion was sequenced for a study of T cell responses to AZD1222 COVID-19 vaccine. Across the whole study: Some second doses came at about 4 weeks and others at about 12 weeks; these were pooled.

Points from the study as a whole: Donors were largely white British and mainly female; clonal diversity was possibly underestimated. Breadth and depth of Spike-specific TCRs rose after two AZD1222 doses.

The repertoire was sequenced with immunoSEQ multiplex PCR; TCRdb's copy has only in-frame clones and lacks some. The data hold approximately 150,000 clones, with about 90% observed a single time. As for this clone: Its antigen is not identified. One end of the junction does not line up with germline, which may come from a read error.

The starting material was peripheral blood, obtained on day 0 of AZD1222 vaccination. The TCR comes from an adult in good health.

As DNA, the CDR3 is TGTGCCAGCAGCCAAGGGAGAAGCGGGGGGGCCTCCCACAATGAGCAGTTCTTC. Its translation is CASSQGRSGGASHNEQFF. The V call is TRBV3-1 (or the pseudogene TRBV3-2), the J call TRBJ2-1; 10 bases line up with TRBD2. Germline V CDR1 and CDR2: LGHDT, YNNKEL (reference sequence). This CDR3 spans 18 amino acids.